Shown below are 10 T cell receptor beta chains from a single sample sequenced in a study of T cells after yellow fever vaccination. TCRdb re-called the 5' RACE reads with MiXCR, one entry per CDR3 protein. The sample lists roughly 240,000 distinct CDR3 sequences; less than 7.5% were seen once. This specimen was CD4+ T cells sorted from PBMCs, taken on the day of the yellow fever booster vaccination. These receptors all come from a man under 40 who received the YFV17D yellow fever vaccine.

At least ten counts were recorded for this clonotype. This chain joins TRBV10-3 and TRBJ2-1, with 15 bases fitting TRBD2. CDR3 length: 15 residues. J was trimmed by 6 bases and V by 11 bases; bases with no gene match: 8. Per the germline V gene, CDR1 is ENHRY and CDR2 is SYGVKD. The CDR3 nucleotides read TGTGCCTCGGGGGGGACTAGCGGGAGGCCCAATGAGCAGTTCTTC. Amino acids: CASGGTSGRPNEQFF.

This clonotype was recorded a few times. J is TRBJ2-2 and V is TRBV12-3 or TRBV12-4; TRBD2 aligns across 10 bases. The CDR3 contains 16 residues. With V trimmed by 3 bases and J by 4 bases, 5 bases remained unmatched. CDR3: CASSLGLAILTGELFF. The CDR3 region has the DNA TGTGCCAGCAGTTTGGGACTAGCGATCCTCACCGGGGAGCTGTTTTTT.

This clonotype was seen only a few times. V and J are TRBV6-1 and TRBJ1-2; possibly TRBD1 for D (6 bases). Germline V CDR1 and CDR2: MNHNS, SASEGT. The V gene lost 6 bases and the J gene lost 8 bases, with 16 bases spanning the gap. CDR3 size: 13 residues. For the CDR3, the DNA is TGTGCCAGCAGCCCGTTGGGGGGCCGGGGCTACACCTTC. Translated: CASSPLGGRGYTF.

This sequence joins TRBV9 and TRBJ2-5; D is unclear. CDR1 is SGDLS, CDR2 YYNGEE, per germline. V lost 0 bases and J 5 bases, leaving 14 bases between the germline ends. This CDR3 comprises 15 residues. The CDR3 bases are TGTGCCAGCAGCGTAGGAGGACGATTCTCCGAGACCCAGTACTTC. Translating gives CASSVGGRFSETQYF. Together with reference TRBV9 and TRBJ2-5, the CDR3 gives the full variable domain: DSGVTQTPKHLITATGQRVTLRCSPRSGDLSVYWYQQSLDQGLQFLIQYYNGEERAKGNILERFSAQQFPDLHSELNLSSLELGDSALYFCASSVGGRFSETQYFGPGTRLLVL.

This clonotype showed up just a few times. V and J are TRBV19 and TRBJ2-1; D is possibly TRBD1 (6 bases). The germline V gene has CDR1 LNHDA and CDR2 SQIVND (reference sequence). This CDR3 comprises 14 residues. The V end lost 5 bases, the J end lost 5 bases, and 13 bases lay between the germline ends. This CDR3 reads CASSPGTLNNEQFF. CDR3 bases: TGTGCCAGTAGTCCCGGGACACTCAACAATGAGCAGTTCTTC.

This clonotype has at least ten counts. The CDR3 spells CATSGERNNEQFF. The CDR3 DNA reads as TGTGCCACTAGCGGGGAGCGAAACAATGAGCAGTTCTTC. The J gene is TRBJ2-1, the V gene TRBV6-4; 9 bases align to TRBD2. Germline loops: CDR1 MRHNA, CDR2 SNTAGT. The CDR3 extends over 13 amino acids. The V and J ends lost 10 bases and 5 bases, in that order; junction bases with no gene match: 6.

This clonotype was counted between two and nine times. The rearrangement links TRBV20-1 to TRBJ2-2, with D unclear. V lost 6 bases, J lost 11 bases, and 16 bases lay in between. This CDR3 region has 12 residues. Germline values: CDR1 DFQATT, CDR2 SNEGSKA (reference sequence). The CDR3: CSAGPTTVELFF. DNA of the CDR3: TGCAGTGCCGGACCAACGACCGTAGAGCTGTTTTTT.

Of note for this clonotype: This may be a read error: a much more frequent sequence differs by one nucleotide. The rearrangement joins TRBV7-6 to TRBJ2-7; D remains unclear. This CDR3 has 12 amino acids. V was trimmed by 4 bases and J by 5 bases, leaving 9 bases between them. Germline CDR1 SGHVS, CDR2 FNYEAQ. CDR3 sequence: CASSSCWDEQYF. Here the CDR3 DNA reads TGTGCCAGCAGCTCATGCTGGGACGAGCAGTACTTC.

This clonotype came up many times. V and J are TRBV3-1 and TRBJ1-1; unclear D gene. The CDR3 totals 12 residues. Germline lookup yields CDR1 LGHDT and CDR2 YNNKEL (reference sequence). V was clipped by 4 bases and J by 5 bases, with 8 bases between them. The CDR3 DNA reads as TGTGCCAGCAGCCCCGGTTGGACTGAAGCTTTCTTT. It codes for CASSPGWTEAFF. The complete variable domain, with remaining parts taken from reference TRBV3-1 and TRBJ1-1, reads DTAVSQTPKYLVTQMGNDKSIKCEQNLGHDTMYWYKQDSKKFLKIMFSYNNKELIINETVPNRFSPKSPDKAHLNLHINSLELGDSAVYFCASSPGWTEAFFGQGTRLTVV.

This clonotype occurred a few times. CDR3 bases: TGTGCCAGCAGCATACCCTTCACAGATACGCAGTATTTT. This codes for CASSIPFTDTQYF. The chain employs TRBV5-4 and TRBJ2-3; no clear D. The CDR3 runs to 13 residues. Looked up from germline, CDR1 is SGHNT and CDR2 is YYREEE (reference sequence). V lost 4 bases and J 2 bases, leaving 8 bases between the germline ends.